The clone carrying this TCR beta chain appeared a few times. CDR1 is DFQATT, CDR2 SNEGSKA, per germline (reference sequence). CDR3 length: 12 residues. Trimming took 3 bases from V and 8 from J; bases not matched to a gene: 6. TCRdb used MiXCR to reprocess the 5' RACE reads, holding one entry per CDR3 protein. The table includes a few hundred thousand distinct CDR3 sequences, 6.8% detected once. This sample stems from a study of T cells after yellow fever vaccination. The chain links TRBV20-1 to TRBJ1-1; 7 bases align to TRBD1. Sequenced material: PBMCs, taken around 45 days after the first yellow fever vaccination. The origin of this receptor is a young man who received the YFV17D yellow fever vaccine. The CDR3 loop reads CSASHRGDEAFF. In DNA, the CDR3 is TGCAGTGCTAGCCACAGGGGCGACGAAGCTTTCTTT.